These T cell receptor beta chains were read from a single sample in a study of T cell responses to AZD1222 COVID-19 vaccine. Generated by immunoSEQ multiplex PCR, the TCRdb table keeps only in-frame clones and is missing some. This table has some 190,000 clones, around 94% appearing once. Sequenced material: peripheral blood, taken 28 days after the second dose of the MenACWY control vaccine. These TCRs come from an adult who received the MenACWY meningococcal vaccine as a control. CDR3s include the opening cysteine and the closing phenylalanine or tryptophan. Each record gives: J gene, D gene, clone size, V gene, CDR3 protein, CDR3 DNA. A D gene is named only where the DNA matches it firmly. Some rows have no size entry. The others give once, few or many, or a class for an expanded clone.

j_call: TRBJ1-3; d_call: NA; clone_size: NA; v_call: TRBV28; cdr3_aa: CASSLWQGKTGNTIYF; cdr3_nt: TGTGCCAGCAGTTTGTGGCAGGGGAAGACTGGAAACACCATATATTTT
j_call: TRBJ2-7; d_call: NA; clone_size: NA; v_call: TRBV18; cdr3_aa: CASSPPDGYEQYF; cdr3_nt: TGTGCCAGCTCACCACCCGACGGCTACGAGCAGTACTTC
j_call: TRBJ2-3; d_call: NA; clone_size: NA; v_call: TRBV28; cdr3_aa: CASSSNTLTSSQYF; cdr3_nt: TGTGCCAGCAGTTCTAATACCCTGACTAGTTCGCAGTATTTT
j_call: TRBJ2-1; d_call: NA; clone_size: NA; v_call: TRBV29-1; cdr3_aa: CSVETGGAYPYNEQFF; cdr3_nt: TGCAGCGTTGAAACGGGGGGCGCGTATCCGTACAATGAGCAGTTCTTC
j_call: TRBJ1-3; d_call: NA; clone_size: NA; v_call: TRBV2; cdr3_aa: CASSRTIAPGNTIYF; cdr3_nt: TGTGCCAGCAGCCGGACAATAGCTCCCGGAAACACCATATATTTT
j_call: TRBJ1-3; d_call: NA; clone_size: NA; v_call: TRBV5-4; cdr3_aa: CASSRTAGNTIYF; cdr3_nt: TGTGCCAGCAGCCGTACCGCTGGAAACACCATATATTTT
j_call: TRBJ2-2; d_call: NA; clone_size: NA; v_call: TRBV6-4; cdr3_aa: CASSTDNTGELFF; cdr3_nt: TGTGCCAGCAGTACAGACAACACCGGGGAGCTGTTTTTT
j_call: TRBJ2-3; d_call: NA; clone_size: NA; v_call: TRBV5-1; cdr3_aa: CATHKGGTSTDTQYF; cdr3_nt: TGCGCCACCCACAAAGGGGGAACTAGCACAGATACGCAGTATTTT
j_call: TRBJ1-2; d_call: NA; clone_size: NA; v_call: TRBV25-1; cdr3_aa: CASSEVNYGYTF; cdr3_nt: TGTGCCAGCAGTGAAGTGAACTATGGCTACACCTTC
j_call: TRBJ2-5; d_call: TRBD2; clone_size: NA; v_call: TRBV6-5; cdr3_aa: CASSIGGGQETQYF; cdr3_nt: TGTGCCAGCAGCATTGGGGGGGGGCAAGAGACCCAGTACTTC
j_call: TRBJ1-2; d_call: TRBD1; clone_size: NA; v_call: TRBV5-1; cdr3_aa: CASSRGWNGYTF; cdr3_nt: TGCGCCAGCTCCAGGGGGTGGAATGGCTACACCTTC
j_call: TRBJ1-2; d_call: NA; clone_size: NA; v_call: TRBV2; cdr3_aa: CASLMGVGYTF; cdr3_nt: TGTGCCAGCTTGATGGGGGTCGGCTACACCTTC
j_call: TRBJ2-4; d_call: NA; clone_size: NA; v_call: TRBV7-4; cdr3_aa: CASSPLGQGGLAKNIQYF; cdr3_nt: TGTGCCAGCAGCCCCCTTGGGCAGGGGGGGTTAGCCAAAAACATTCAGTACTTC
j_call: TRBJ1-4; d_call: NA; clone_size: NA; v_call: TRBV28; cdr3_aa: CASSLGAEKLFF; cdr3_nt: TGTGCCAGCAGTTTAGGGGCAGAAAAACTGTTTTTT
j_call: TRBJ1-1; d_call: NA; clone_size: NA; v_call: TRBV6-5; cdr3_aa: CASRITTGIGRAFF; cdr3_nt: TGTGCCAGCAGGATCACAACAGGGATAGGGAGGGCTTTCTTT
j_call: TRBJ2-4; d_call: NA; clone_size: NA; v_call: TRBV19; cdr3_aa: CASSLPISKNIQYF; cdr3_nt: TGTGCCAGTAGTCTACCCATAAGCAAAAACATTCAGTACTTC
j_call: TRBJ2-3; d_call: TRBD2; clone_size: NA; v_call: TRBV4-2; cdr3_aa: CASTPGGLAGVDTQYF; cdr3_nt: TGTGCCAGCACCCCAGGAGGGCTAGCGGGAGTGGATACGCAGTATTTT
j_call: TRBJ1-5; d_call: NA; clone_size: NA; v_call: TRBV28; cdr3_aa: CASSLLGQPQHF; cdr3_nt: TGTGCCAGCAGTTTACTGGGTCAGCCCCAGCATTTT
j_call: TRBJ1-1; d_call: NA; clone_size: NA; v_call: TRBV6-5; cdr3_aa: CASSFAGVSEAFF; cdr3_nt: TGTGCCAGCAGTTTTGCAGGGGTGTCTGAAGCTTTCTTT
j_call: TRBJ2-7; d_call: NA; clone_size: NA; v_call: TRBV10-3; cdr3_aa: CAIRFGTPGAYEQYF; cdr3_nt: TGTGCCATCAGATTTGGGACACCGGGGGCCTACGAGCAGTACTTC
j_call: TRBJ2-7; d_call: NA; clone_size: NA; v_call: TRBV27; cdr3_aa: CASSPGTGRSSYEQYF; cdr3_nt: TGTGCCAGCAGTCCTGGGACTGGAAGGAGCTCCTACGAGCAGTACTTC
j_call: TRBJ2-7; d_call: TRBD2; clone_size: NA; v_call: TRBV28; cdr3_aa: CASSRSSGVPYEQYF; cdr3_nt: TGTGCCAGCAGTCGGTCTAGCGGAGTTCCCTACGAGCAGTACTTC
j_call: TRBJ2-2; d_call: NA; clone_size: NA; v_call: TRBV3-1/TRBV3-2; cdr3_aa: CASSQGLLKGTGELFF; cdr3_nt: TGTGCCAGCAGCCAAGGCTTACTAAAGGGAACCGGGGAGCTGTTTTTT
j_call: TRBJ2-1; d_call: NA; clone_size: NA; v_call: TRBV27; cdr3_aa: CASSISSYNEQFF; cdr3_nt: TGTGCCAGCAGCATATCTAGCTACAATGAGCAGTTCTTC
j_call: TRBJ1-1; d_call: TRBD1; clone_size: NA; v_call: TRBV28; cdr3_aa: CASSSTGGPNTEAFF; cdr3_nt: TGTGCCAGCAGTTCCACAGGGGGACCGAACACTGAAGCTTTCTTT
j_call: TRBJ2-7; d_call: NA; clone_size: NA; v_call: TRBV7-9; cdr3_aa: CASSLGSGGHSYEQYF; cdr3_nt: TGTGCCAGCAGCTTAGGTTCCGGCGGCCACTCCTACGAGCAGTACTTC
j_call: TRBJ1-3; d_call: NA; clone_size: once; v_call: TRBV5-1; cdr3_aa: CASSPTLGTGGNTIYF; cdr3_nt: TGCGCCAGCAGCCCCACCCTCGGGACGGGAGGAAACACCATATATTTT
j_call: TRBJ2-2; d_call: NA; clone_size: NA; v_call: TRBV28; cdr3_aa: CVASQANTGELFF; cdr3_nt: TGTGTCGCGAGTCAGGCGAACACCGGGGAGCTGTTTTTT
j_call: TRBJ1-6; d_call: NA; clone_size: NA; v_call: TRBV19; cdr3_aa: CASSDAVFNSPLHF; cdr3_nt: TGTGCCAGTAGTGACGCAGTCTTCAATTCACCCCTCCACTTT
j_call: TRBJ2-1; d_call: TRBD2; clone_size: once; v_call: TRBV27; cdr3_aa: CASRGKSGTSGTVEQFF; cdr3_nt: TGTGCCAGCCGGGGAAAGTCCGGGACTAGCGGGACGGTTGAGCAGTTCTTC
j_call: TRBJ1-3; d_call: NA; clone_size: NA; v_call: TRBV29-1; cdr3_aa: CSVGWGNTIYF; cdr3_nt: TGCAGCGTTGGTTGGGGGAACACCATATATTTT
j_call: TRBJ2-3; d_call: TRBD1; clone_size: NA; v_call: TRBV27; cdr3_aa: CASTQGDRGRNTQYF; cdr3_nt: TGTGCCAGCACACAAGGCGACAGGGGGAGAAATACGCAGTATTTT
j_call: TRBJ1-2; d_call: NA; clone_size: NA; v_call: TRBV19; cdr3_aa: CASSIEPGRRDGYTF; cdr3_nt: TGTGCCAGTAGTATAGAGCCGGGCCGCCGGGATGGCTACACCTTC
j_call: TRBJ2-7; d_call: TRBD1; clone_size: NA; v_call: TRBV30; cdr3_aa: CAWSIPGQGADEQYF; cdr3_nt: TGTGCCTGGAGCATTCCGGGACAGGGGGCAGACGAGCAGTACTTC
j_call: TRBJ1-2; d_call: TRBD1; clone_size: NA; v_call: TRBV28; cdr3_aa: CASSSPHRGHKGYTF; cdr3_nt: TGTGCCAGCAGTTCGCCCCACAGGGGGCATAAAGGCTACACCTTC